This T cell receptor beta chain is from a study of T cells in Graves' hyperthyroidism and ophthalmopathy. It was RNA transcripts that yielded the amplified TCR beta CDR3 regions. Initially, a first-round RT-PCR of the TCR CDR3 employed the HTBI primer set. One entry per CDR3 protein, called by TCRdb with MiXCR from the multiplex PCR reads. The sample gives about 700,000 distinct CDR3 sequences, approximately 15% of which show up once; about a tenth is in the top ten. It was uncontrolled infection, other autoimmune disease, pregnancy or lactation that excluded patients. The V end was cut by 7 bases, the J end by 1 base, with 20 bases between. The CDR3 length is 17 residues.

The clonotype comes from a woman aged 18-29 years with Graves' hyperthyroidism. This chain connects TRBV12-3 or TRBV12-4 to TRBJ2-1; weak D call: TRBD1 (7 bases). Material for sequencing was blood. The CDR3 nucleotides read TGTGCCAGCAAAGGGGTTCCTCCAGGGGGGTCCTACAATGAGCAGTTCTTC. This translates into CASKGVPPGGSYNEQFF.